Listed below are T cell receptor beta chains from one sample, sequenced in a study of T-cell reconstitution after alpha-beta-depleted transplantation in children. TCRdb reanalysed the PCR reads using MiXCR and keeps one entry per CDR3 protein. The table lists 500,000 to 600,000 distinct CDR3 sequences, more than 20% of them singletons. The sequencing used PBMCs, collected before TCRalphabeta/CD19-depleted stem cell transplant. Receptor source: a boy younger than two with Wiskott-Aldrich syndrome, due to receive a stem cell transplant. The CDR3 runs from the conserved cysteine through the conserved F or W. The D gene is left open where the match is weak. Some rows have no size entry. The others give once, few or many, or a class for an expanded clone.

d_call clone_size v_call cdr3_aa
TRBD1 . TRBV5-5 CASSLRMMTGRYNEQFF
. few TRBV3-1 CASSQDWGSINEQFF
. . TRBV5-1 CASSDFSDEQYF
. . TRBV19 CASSIALGATYNEQFF
. few TRBV29-1 CSVDAGRSYEQYF
TRBD1 . TRBV9 CASSDRDRGTEAFF
TRBD2 . TRBV2 CASSDFREGPNEQFF
TRBD1 . TRBV10-3 CAISNAPDRGYEQYF
. . TRBV29-1 CSACQAPLSYEQYF
. . TRBV27 CASSTQRRDSAYNEQFF
. . TRBV15 CATSRGADYNEQFF
TRBD2 few TRBV12-3/TRBV12-4 CASSFGAGVVTNEQFF
TRBD1 few TRBV27 CASSISQGARGLSTDTQYF
TRBD2 few TRBV5-1 CASSLSGRANNEQFF
. few TRBV10-3 CAITQGGTDTQYF
TRBD2 . TRBV5-1 CASPSGRVSYEQYF
. . TRBV10-3 CAISGWSSYNEQFF
TRBD2 . TRBV20-1 CSTLAGAYEQYF
. few TRBV5-5 CASSWGPYNEQFF
. . TRBV25-1 CATRYDTEAFF
TRBD2 . TRBV5-1 CASSLVPAGSTDTQYF
. once TRBV3-1 CASSQYRTDTQYF
. few TRBV3-1 CASSQERRGEQFF
TRBD2 few TRBV27 CASSPQREWGTDTQYF
. . TRBV4-1 CASSQDPVTASGKNIQYF
. few TRBV29-1 CSVRQWTDTQYF